This T cell receptor (beta chain) stems from a study of graft-versus-host responses after intestinal transplantation. Assay: immunoSEQ multiplex PCR; the TCRdb copy retains only in-frame clones and omits some. The repertoire holds nearly 110,000 clones, with about nine tenths as singletons. Note on this clone: Antigen: not known.

The V gene end was trimmed by 3 bases and the J gene end by 4 bases; junction bases not matched to a gene: 9. Germline V gives CDR1 SGHDT, CDR2 YYEEEE. There are 16 residues in the CDR3. The material was unstimulated CD4+ T cells sorted from spleen or lymph node cells, obtained before transplant. This chain links TRBV5-6 with TRBJ1-1, with 10 bases aligning to TRBD1. This clonotype originated in a human donor who was the organ donor for an intestinal transplant. CDR3 protein: CASSSGDRGRATEAFF. The CDR3 DNA sequence: TGTGCCAGCAGCTCGGGTGACAGGGGGCGGGCCACTGAAGCTTTCTTT.